This record concerns one T cell receptor beta chain sequence. The antigen is not known. The sample is drawn from a study of molecular identifiers for immune sequencing clone quantification. Across the study: Five aliquots were made in replicates from the RNA of roughly 20,000 or 100,000 naive CD8 cells, and four were sequenced.

General observations from the study: With a barcode shared among identical TCR molecules, highly expanded clone sizes could be underestimated.

CDR3 size: 15 residues. Germline trimming cut 3 bases from V and 7 bases from J; bases unmatched to any gene: 11. MiXCR, run by TCRdb on the PCR reads, gives a single entry per CDR3 protein. The sample has 460,000 or so distinct CDR3 sequences, roughly 24% seen once. The receptor's source is a human donor in good health. Some libraries in this study had Jurkat cell RNA spiked in. The chain carries TRBV12-3 or TRBV12-4 and TRBJ2-5; 7 bases are a match to TRBD2. Sequencing used naive CD8+ T cells from blood, with Jurkat cell RNA spiked in. Regarding subset: FACS-sorted CD8+CD4-CCR7+CD45RA+ naive T cells. The CDR3 nucleotides read TGTGCCAGCAGTTTTTGGGGGGAGGGTCCAGGGACCCAGTACTTC. It specifies CASSFWGEGPGTQYF.